This T cell receptor beta chain derives from a study of human T cells and chemical hapten exposure. The CDR3 covers 15 residues. CDR1 and CDR2 from the germline V gene are MDHEN and SYDVKM. V shed 3 bases, J shed 1 base, and the junction held 2 bases outside the gene matches. This clonotype was observed at least ten times. TCRdb reanalysed the RACE reads using MiXCR and keeps one entry per CDR3 protein. The data show 300,000 to 450,000 distinct CDR3 sequences, about 5.1% seen once. Time point defined: pre-sensitization, week 0. The treatment was: therapeutic diphenylcyclopropenone sensitization with weekly scalp DPC.

The chain is built from TRBV28 and TRBJ2-1; 8 nucleotides agree with TRBD2. The material was whole blood, obtained in connection with sensitization to the hapten diphenylcyclopropenone (DPC). The TCR was taken from a woman between 50 and 59 years old with alopecia areata. Some clones in this sample may be carry-over from other donors' samples. The CDR3, as DNA: TGTGCCAGCAGTTTTCTAGCGGGTTCCTACAATGAGCAGTTCTTC. This codes for CASSFLAGSYNEQFF. The full variable domain, completed using reference TRBV28 and TRBJ2-1, is DVKVTQSSRYLVKRTGEKVFLECVQDMDHENMFWYRQDPGLGLRLIYFSYDVKMKEKGDIPEGYSVSREKKERFSLILESASTNQTSMYLCASSFLAGSYNEQFFGPGTRLTVL.